This T cell receptor (beta chain) was sequenced during a study of patients and donors after allogeneic stem cell transplantation. V shed 5 bases, J shed 8 bases, and the junction held 9 bases outside the gene matches. Germline lookup yields CDR1 DFQATT and CDR2 SNEGSKA (reference sequence). There are 14 residues in the CDR3. TCRdb re-derived calls from the RT-PCR reads in MiXCR, one entry per CDR3 protein. The sample shows hundreds of thousands of distinct CDR3 sequences, roughly 17% of them seen only once. The genes are TRBV20-1 and TRBJ1-2; 12 nucleotides align to TRBD1. The material sequenced was blood, either unsorted or a sorted T cell fraction (not recorded which). This receptor was taken from a human donor who was either an allogeneic HSCT recipient or a stem cell or donor lymphocyte infusion donor (not recorded which). It is not recorded whose cells these are; they may come from a transplant donor. The DNA of the CDR3 is TGCAGTGCTGGTTCCGGGACAGGGGGCGGGGGCTACACCTTC. It translates to CSAGSGTGGGGYTF.